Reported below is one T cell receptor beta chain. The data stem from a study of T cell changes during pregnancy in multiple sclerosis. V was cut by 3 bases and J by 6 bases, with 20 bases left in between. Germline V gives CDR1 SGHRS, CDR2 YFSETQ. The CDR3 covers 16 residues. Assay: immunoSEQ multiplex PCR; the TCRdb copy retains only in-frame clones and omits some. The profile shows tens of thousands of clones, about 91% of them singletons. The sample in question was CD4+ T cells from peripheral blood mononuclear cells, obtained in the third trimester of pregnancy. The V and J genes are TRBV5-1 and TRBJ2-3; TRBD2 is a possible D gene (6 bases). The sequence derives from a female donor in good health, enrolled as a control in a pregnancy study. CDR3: CASSSLPTGDKDTQYF. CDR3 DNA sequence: TGCGCCAGCAGCTCCCTACCTACGGGGGATAAGGATACGCAGTATTTT. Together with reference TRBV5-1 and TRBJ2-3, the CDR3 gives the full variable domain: KAGVTQTPRYLIKTRGQQVTLSCSPISGHRSVSWYQQTPGQGLQFLFEYFSETQRNKGNFPGRFSGRQFSNSRSEMNVSTLELGDSALYLCASSSLPTGDKDTQYFGPGTRLTVL.